This is a list of T cell receptor beta chains from one sample in a study of blood T cell repertoires in COVID-19. Method: immunoSEQ multiplex PCR; TCRdb's copy keeps in-frame clones and lacks some. The sample has about 210,000 clones; about 90% are singletons. Sequences were obtained from peripheral blood. These receptors all stem from a man between 18 and 29 years old with active or convalescent COVID-19. CDR3s include the opening cysteine and the closing phenylalanine or tryptophan. The D gene is left open where the match is weak. Not every row has a clone size; where given, it reads once, few, many or a size class.

size: NA; J: TRBJ1-5; D: NA; V: TRBV28; CDR3: CASSVSSGTINQPQHF; DNA: TGTGCCAGCAGTGTATCCTCCGGGACTATTAATCAGCCCCAGCATTTT
size: few; J: TRBJ2-7; D: NA; V: TRBV28; CDR3: CASSLSVTASYEQYF; DNA: TGTGCCAGCAGTTTATCGGTGACAGCCTCCTACGAGCAGTACTTC
size: NA; J: TRBJ2-3; D: TRBD2; V: TRBV6-5; CDR3: CASSYLAGEEDTQYF; DNA: TGTGCCAGCAGTTATCTAGCGGGAGAAGAGGATACGCAGTATTTT
size: NA; J: TRBJ2-5; D: TRBD1; V: TRBV5-6; CDR3: CASSSGQGASETQYF; DNA: TGTGCCAGCAGCTCCGGACAGGGGGCGAGTGAGACCCAGTACTTC
size: few; J: TRBJ2-1; D: NA; V: TRBV20-1; CDR3: CSASRLSPYNEQFF; DNA: TGCAGTGCTAGTCGACTTAGCCCCTACAATGAGCAGTTCTTC
size: NA; J: TRBJ2-7; D: TRBD2; V: TRBV6-5; CDR3: CASSLAELYEQYF; DNA: TGTGCCAGCAGTCTAGCGGAACTCTACGAGCAGTACTTC
size: NA; J: TRBJ2-1; D: TRBD1; V: TRBV7-7; CDR3: CASSTRTGGYNEQFF; DNA: TGTGCCAGCAGCACCCGGACAGGGGGCTACAATGAGCAGTTCTTC
size: NA; J: TRBJ2-1; D: TRBD2; V: TRBV6-5; CDR3: CASSYGLAGAYNEQFF; DNA: TGTGCCAGCAGTTACGGTCTCGCGGGAGCCTACAATGAGCAGTTCTTC
size: NA; J: TRBJ1-5; D: TRBD1; V: TRBV6-5; CDR3: CASNSGTGIQPQHF; DNA: TGTGCCAGCAATTCAGGGACAGGGATTCAGCCCCAGCATTTT
size: NA; J: TRBJ1-2; D: NA; V: TRBV19; CDR3: CASSTQGLHGYTF; DNA: TGTGCCAGTAGTACCCAGGGCTTGCATGGCTACACCTTC
size: NA; J: TRBJ1-3; D: TRBD1; V: TRBV30; CDR3: CAWSESGRGRWGNTIYF; DNA: TGTGCCTGGAGTGAATCTGGCAGGGGGCGATGGGGAAACACCATATATTTT
size: few; J: TRBJ1-3; D: NA; V: TRBV4-1; CDR3: CASSQRDNSGNTIYF; DNA: TGCGCCAGCAGCCAACGGGACAACTCTGGAAACACCATATATTTT
size: NA; J: TRBJ1-5; D: NA; V: TRBV28; CDR3: CASSLQVLLNQPQHF; DNA: TGTGCCAGCAGTTTACAGGTGCTGCTCAATCAGCCCCAGCATTTT
size: NA; J: TRBJ1-5; D: NA; V: TRBV29-1; CDR3: CSVVAGGGQPQHF; DNA: TGCAGCGTTGTTGCAGGAGGCGGCCAGCCCCAGCATTTT
size: NA; J: TRBJ2-5; D: TRBD1; V: TRBV7-7; CDR3: CASSLLGTGGQETQYF; DNA: TGTGCCAGCAGCCTCCTCGGGACAGGGGGCCAGGAGACCCAGTACTTC
size: NA; J: TRBJ1-5; D: NA; V: TRBV30; CDR3: CAWSPQGYDNQPQHF; DNA: TGTGCCTGGAGCCCCCAGGGGTACGACAATCAGCCCCAGCATTTT
size: NA; J: TRBJ2-1; D: TRBD2; V: TRBV19; CDR3: CASSKDPLTSGSNYNEQFF; DNA: TGTGCCAGTAGTAAGGACCCTTTAACTAGCGGGAGTAACTACAATGAGCAGTTCTTC
size: NA; J: TRBJ1-2; D: NA; V: TRBV19; CDR3: CASSIETLANYGYTF; DNA: TGTGCCAGTAGTATCGAGACCCTAGCTAACTATGGCTACACCTTC
size: NA; J: TRBJ1-3; D: TRBD1; V: TRBV6-2/TRBV6-3; CDR3: CASSYSTGLSGNTIYF; DNA: TGTGCCAGCAGTTACTCGACAGGGCTCTCTGGAAACACCATATATTTT
size: NA; J: TRBJ1-6; D: TRBD1; V: TRBV27; CDR3: CASSQGTGNNSPLHF; DNA: TGTGCCAGCAGCCAAGGGACAGGGAATAATTCACCCCTCCACTTT
size: NA; J: TRBJ2-7; D: NA; V: TRBV4-1; CDR3: CASSHTNGTPEWSYEQYF; DNA: TGCGCCAGCAGCCATACCAATGGGACTCCCGAGTGGTCCTACGAGCAGTACTTC
size: NA; J: TRBJ2-2; D: NA; V: TRBV24-1; CDR3: CATSELQGSPEAVPGELFF; DNA: TGTGCCACCAGTGAACTTCAGGGGTCCCCAGAGGCAGTGCCCGGGGAGCTGTTTTTT
size: NA; J: TRBJ2-1; D: TRBD1; V: TRBV18; CDR3: CASSPPGQGSVNEQFF; DNA: TGTGCCAGCTCACCACCGGGACAGGGTAGCGTCAATGAGCAGTTCTTC
size: NA; J: TRBJ2-7; D: TRBD1; V: TRBV5-6; CDR3: CASSLGQGSYEQYF; DNA: TGTGCCAGCAGCTTGGGACAGGGGAGCTACGAGCAGTACTTC
size: NA; J: TRBJ2-5; D: TRBD2; V: TRBV19; CDR3: CASSSTSVETQYF; DNA: TGTGCCAGTAGTTCGACTAGCGTTGAGACCCAGTACTTC
size: NA; J: TRBJ2-5; D: NA; V: TRBV7-2; CDR3: CASSPLSGPGYQETQYF; DNA: TGTGCCAGCAGCCCCCTGAGCGGGCCGGGGTACCAAGAGACCCAGTACTTC
size: NA; J: TRBJ1-1; D: NA; V: TRBV28; CDR3: CASSQTMPTEAFF; DNA: TGTGCCAGCAGTCAGACAATGCCCACTGAAGCTTTCTTT
size: NA; J: TRBJ1-5; D: TRBD1; V: TRBV2; CDR3: CASSDRTGGDQPQHF; DNA: TGTGCCAGCAGTGACCGGACAGGGGGTGATCAGCCCCAGCATTTT
size: NA; J: TRBJ2-1; D: NA; V: TRBV11-1; CDR3: CASSLTGRNEQFF; DNA: TGTGCCAGCAGCTTAACAGGGCGCAATGAGCAGTTCTTC
size: NA; J: TRBJ2-5; D: TRBD2; V: TRBV2; CDR3: CASRSLAGGTGTQYF; DNA: TGTGCCAGCAGATCATTGGCGGGAGGGACGGGGACCCAGTACTTC
size: NA; J: TRBJ2-1; D: TRBD1; V: TRBV19; CDR3: CASSIDVGQGYGEQFF; DNA: TGTGCCAGTAGTATAGATGTGGGACAGGGATATGGTGAGCAGTTCTTC
size: once; J: TRBJ1-1; D: TRBD1; V: TRBV11-2; CDR3: CASSRVTGGTEAFF; DNA: TGTGCCAGCAGCAGAGTTACAGGGGGCACTGAAGCTTTCTTT
size: NA; J: TRBJ2-2; D: TRBD2; V: TRBV9; CDR3: CASSVFAGGRDTGELFF; DNA: TGTGCCAGCAGCGTTTTTGCGGGAGGGCGGGACACCGGGGAGCTGTTTTTT
size: NA; J: TRBJ1-5; D: TRBD1; V: TRBV4-1; CDR3: CASSQEGVQGVKPQHF; DNA: TGCGCCAGCAGCCAAGAAGGCGTACAGGGGGTGAAGCCCCAGCATTTT
size: few; J: TRBJ2-7; D: TRBD1; V: TRBV10-1; CDR3: CASSVGQGSYEQYF; DNA: TGCGCCAGCAGTGTGGGACAGGGCTCCTACGAGCAGTACTTC
size: NA; J: TRBJ1-1; D: TRBD1; V: TRBV19; CDR3: CASSIVTGGPTEAFF; DNA: TGTGCCAGTAGTATAGTTACAGGGGGCCCCACTGAAGCTTTCTTT
size: NA; J: TRBJ2-7; D: TRBD1; V: TRBV29-1; CDR3: CSVRPGQDYEQYF; DNA: TGCAGCGTACGACCGGGACAGGACTACGAGCAGTACTTC
size: NA; J: TRBJ2-1; D: NA; V: TRBV2; CDR3: CATLSPARSSYNEQFF; DNA: TGTGCCACCCTGTCTCCAGCGCGTAGCTCCTACAATGAGCAGTTCTTC
size: NA; J: TRBJ2-5; D: TRBD2; V: TRBV7-3; CDR3: CASSFTGRGETQYF; DNA: TGTGCCAGCAGCTTTACGGGGAGGGGAGAGACCCAGTACTTC
size: NA; J: TRBJ2-1; D: NA; V: TRBV10-3; CDR3: CAISRQIYNEQFF; DNA: TGTGCCATCAGTCGACAGATTTACAATGAGCAGTTCTTC
size: NA; J: TRBJ2-2; D: NA; V: TRBV7-6; CDR3: CASSLDGRGDTGELFF; DNA: TGTGCCAGCAGCTTAGATGGCAGGGGGGACACCGGGGAGCTGTTTTTT
size: few; J: TRBJ2-1; D: TRBD1; V: TRBV11-3; CDR3: CASSSQGNEQFF; DNA: TGTGCCAGCAGCTCACAGGGGAATGAGCAGTTCTTC
size: NA; J: TRBJ2-7; D: NA; V: TRBV25-1; CDR3: CASSESRGAPYEQYF; DNA: TGTGCCAGCAGTGAATCACGGGGTGCCCCTTACGAGCAGTACTTC
size: NA; J: TRBJ1-2; D: NA; V: TRBV28; CDR3: CASRNNLGTNYGYTF; DNA: TGTGCCAGCAGAAATAACCTGGGCACTAACTATGGCTACACCTTC
size: NA; J: TRBJ2-7; D: NA; V: TRBV6-5; CDR3: CASSYTRTVTTYEQYF; DNA: TGTGCCAGCAGCTACACCCGGACAGTCACGACCTACGAGCAGTACTTC
size: NA; J: TRBJ2-1; D: TRBD2; V: TRBV7-2; CDR3: CASSSPSGGYNEQFF; DNA: TGTGCCAGCAGCTCGCCAAGCGGGGGCTACAATGAGCAGTTCTTC
size: NA; J: TRBJ1-1; D: NA; V: TRBV5-1; CDR3: CASSPTRADTEAFF; DNA: TGCGCCAGCAGCCCAACGCGAGCGGACACTGAAGCTTTCTTT
size: NA; J: TRBJ2-2; D: TRBD2; V: TRBV9; CDR3: CASSGGGPAGDTGELFF; DNA: TGTGCCAGCAGCGGAGGAGGGCCAGCGGGAGATACCGGGGAGCTGTTTTTT
size: once; J: TRBJ1-2; D: NA; V: TRBV29-1; CDR3: CSVHREYGYTF; DNA: TGCAGCGTCCACAGGGAGTATGGCTACACCTTC